The next 7 T cell receptor beta chains were all read from a single sample in a study of blood T cells in healthy people across ages. PCR was performed a second time for roughly 6 to 12 cycles using a sample-barcoded 5' primer and a J-beta primer mix. Via MiXCR, TCRdb re-called the 5' RACE reads, giving one row per CDR3 protein. The repertoire holds 850,000 to 1,000,000 distinct CDR3 sequences, with around 46% as singletons. The sample consisted of blood. The receptor set was obtained from a man under 40 in good health.

This sequence joins TRBV3-1 and TRBJ2-5; 10 nucleotides agree with TRBD1. The trim removed 5 bases at V and 2 bases at J, leaving 8 bases unmatched. The CDR3 is made up of 16 amino acids. Germline values: CDR1 LGHDT, CDR2 YNNKEL (reference sequence). In nucleotides, the CDR3 is TGTGCCAGCAGCACCCGGACAGGGGGTCTACAAGAGACCCAGTACTTC. It is translated as CASSTRTGGLQETQYF.

V and J are TRBV5-1 and TRBJ2-1; 9 nucleotides agree with TRBD1. CDR3 length: 13 residues. J gave up 8 bases and V 4 bases, and 4 bases lay outside the gene matches. Germline V gives CDR1 SGHRS, CDR2 YFSETQ. The CDR3 protein is CASSPGDRDEQFF. The CDR3 nucleotides are TGCGCCAGCAGCCCTGGGGACAGGGATGAGCAGTTCTTC.

The genes are TRBV20-1 and TRBJ2-3, with TRBD2 matching 7 bases. The germline V gene has CDR1 DFQATT and CDR2 SNEGSKA (reference sequence). Trimming took 3 bases from V and 1 from J; bases not matched to a gene: 7. The CDR3 sequence is 15 residues long. The CDR3: CSASGGSKGTDTQYF. The CDR3 DNA is TGCAGTGCTAGCGGGGGGTCGAAAGGCACAGATACGCAGTATTTT.

The chain couples TRBV20-1 to TRBJ2-1, with unresolved D. Germline CDR1 reads DFQATT; CDR2 reads SNEGSKA (reference sequence). Trimming took 0 bases from V and 10 from J, leaving 13 bases between them. There are 13 residues in the CDR3. In DNA, the CDR3 is TGCAGTGCTAGAGATCTGGCGAGCGAGGAGCAGTTCTTC. It encodes CSARDLASEEQFF.

This clonotype was found a few times. A much larger clonotype is one base distant, so this may be a read error. The chain combines TRBV6-5 with TRBJ1-6; unclear D gene. Trimming stripped 8 bases from V and 0 bases from J, with 8 bases between. This CDR3 contains 14 residues. CDR1 is MNHEY, CDR2 SVGAGI, per germline. This chain's CDR3 is CASVGSSYNSPLHF. Here the CDR3 DNA reads TGTGCCAGCGTGGGGAGCTCCTATAATTCACCCCTCCACTTT.

The rearrangement uses TRBV7-8 and TRBJ2-1; TRBD2 aligns across 7 bases. This CDR3 is 15 amino acids long. Germline assignment: CDR1 SGHVS and CDR2 FQNEAQ. J was trimmed by 3 bases and V by 3 bases; bases with no gene match: 5. The CDR3 protein is CASSFRDYIYNEQFF. CDR3 nucleotides: TGTGCCAGCAGCTTCCGGGACTACATCTACAATGAGCAGTTCTTC.

This clonotype has a count of ten or more. The chain employs TRBV4-2 and TRBJ2-7; D perhaps matches TRBD1 (5 bases). The CDR3 extends over 15 amino acids. Per germline, CDR1 LGHNA and CDR2 YNFKEQ. Deletions cut 0 bases from V and 3 bases from J, with 12 bases between. For the CDR3, the DNA is TGTGCCAGCAGCCAAGATTCAGGGCGGTTCTACGAGCAGTACTTC. This translates into CASSQDSGRFYEQYF.